Below, one TCR beta chain is given with its context. The sample belongs to a study of cytomegalovirus exposure and HLA in healthy donors. PCR primers comprised 60 Vbeta and 13 Jbeta primers. Generated by immunoSEQ multiplex PCR, the TCRdb table keeps only in-frame clones and is missing some. The sample carries around 140,000 clones, around 82% recorded once. Trimming at V came to 6 bases and at J to 4 bases, leaving 3 bases not matched to a gene. The CDR3 is 13 residues long. CDR1 is MDHEN and CDR2 is SYDVKM in the germline V gene. The chain employs TRBV28 and TRBJ1-2; 9 bases are shared with TRBD1. Material: PBMCs. This sequence originates from a woman under 30 in good health and CMV-seropositive. CDR3 loop: CASRPGQGYGYTF. Written as DNA, the CDR3 is TGTGCCAGCAGACCGGGACAGGGCTATGGCTACACCTTC.